The clone carrying this T cell receptor beta chain was observed a handful of times. Its antigen is undetermined. The record originates from a study of CD8+ T cells in alopecia areata. Study at large: Tofacitinib therapy took 6 to 18 months; 6 months off drug came after. Findings and limits, study-wide: Sharing of TCR sequences between patients (possibly for HLA-related reasons) was less clear than in mice. Affected lesional scalp, above all in alopecia totalis/universalis, was more clonal than normal scalp.

The authors extracted RNA and reverse transcribed it into cDNA as the sequencing template. Some clones are missing from TCRdb's copy, which holds only in-frame ones; the method was immunoSEQ multiplex PCR. The table lists about 74,000 clones, approximately 30% of them singletons, with under 15% in the top ten. V shed 4 bases and J shed 1 base, with 7 bases lying between them. The CDR3 extends over 13 amino acids. Germline CDR1 is MGHDK and CDR2 is SYGVNS. Treatment defined: oral pan-JAK inhibitor, 5-10 mg twice daily. A FACSAria was used to sort CD4+ and CD8+ T cells. These cells came from PBMCs. This clonotype was obtained from a human donor with alopecia areata. This sample comprised CD8+ T cells sorted from blood, obtained at week 4, from a patient treated with tofacitinib. This chain joins TRBV25-1 and TRBJ1-1, with D possibly TRBD1 on 6 matching bases. CDR3 DNA sequence: TGTGCCAGCAGTGTACAGGGGAACACTGAAGCTTTCTTT. It translates to CASSVQGNTEAFF.